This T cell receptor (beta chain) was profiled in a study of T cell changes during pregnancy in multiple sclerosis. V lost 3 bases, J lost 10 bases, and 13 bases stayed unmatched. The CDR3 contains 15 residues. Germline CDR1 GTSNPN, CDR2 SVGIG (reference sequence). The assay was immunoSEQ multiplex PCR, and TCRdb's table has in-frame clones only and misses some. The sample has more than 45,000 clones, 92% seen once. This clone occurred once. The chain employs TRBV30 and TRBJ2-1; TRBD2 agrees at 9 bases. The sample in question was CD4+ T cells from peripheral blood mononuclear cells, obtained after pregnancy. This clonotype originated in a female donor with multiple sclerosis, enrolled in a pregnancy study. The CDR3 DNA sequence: TGTGCCTGGAGATCTGAGCTAGCGGGACTTAGAGAGCAGTTCTTC. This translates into CAWRSELAGLREQFF.